This entry concerns a single T cell receptor (beta chain). Which antigen it targets is not known. No much larger clonotype is one base removed from it; base qualities were not supplied. This specimen belongs to a study of shared clonotypes between healthy human individuals (dated by TCRdb to about 2020). About the investigation overall: The cohort comprised two women and a few men aged 18 to 49 years. Per donor, three plates each were used for CD4 naive and CD4 memory, two for CD8 naive, and one for CD8 memory. Libraries were prepared and TCR repertoires were sequenced by different laboratories using diverse techniques, in order to increase sequencing depth and limit assay-specific biases. Leukapheresis yielded between about 0.94 and 9.5 billion PBMCs per donor. To estimate repertoire size and how much clonotypes are shared between individuals, the study performed deep sequencing of blood TCR repertoires from roughly five healthy adults.

Cut back by 4 bases and 5 bases, the V and J ends lie 16 bases apart. CDR1 is given as SGDLS and CDR2 as YYNGEE, both from the germline V gene. Including the terminal cysteine and phenylalanine, the CDR3 comprises 14 residues. The CDR3 DNA has 42 bases and is translated from base 1. CD8 naive samples were CD45RO-negative cells positively selected for CCR7, giving a CD45RA+CCR7+ population that excluded TemRA cells. The donors were healthy, HIV-negative adults who had no recently reported acute infections or vaccinations. Only Caucasian adults living in Nashville, Tennessee, USA were represented among the donors. After blood collection by leukapheresis, PBMCs were isolated using Ficoll-Histopaque density gradient centrifugation and then cryopreserved in the vapor phase of liquid nitrogen. Analytical flow cytometry was used to check the purity and quantity of each magnetically sorted T cell population. Genomic DNA was isolated from every sorted fraction and measured by UV absorbance on a Nanodrop 2000c.

Using the deep immunoSEQ assay, TCR CDR3 regions were amplified from genomic DNA by multiplex PCR. Genomic DNA extracted from each cell subset was distributed evenly over all wells of several immunoSEQ 96-well plates, and each plate served as one replicate. For sorted subsets, around 0.2 ug genomic DNA, equal to 30,000 to 35,000 T cell genomes, was loaded into each replicate PCR. Purified libraries were measured with a Qubit 3.0 fluorometer, size-checked on a Bioanalyzer 2100, and measured again with the KAPA Library Quantification kit. Every immunoSEQ 96-well plate was sequenced on a separate single-read 150-cycle Illumina NextSeq 550 flow cell. Under the source paper's analysis protocol: Because the immunoSEQ output held only junctional sequences and lacked quality scores, the filtering could not match the filtering applied to full-length reads. To assign V/J genes and CDR3, sequences were annotated using PyIR, a Python wrapper for IgBLAST v1.9, with IMGT germline references. Reads were filtered out if the reads had weak V/J assignments (E-value above 1e-6), no CDR3, stop codons, out-of-frame junctions, or ambiguous translated residues. V3J clonotypes were defined as sequences sharing the same inferred V gene, J gene, and CDR3 amino acid sequence. The percentage overlap between two repertoires was calculated by dividing the number of shared unique clonotypes by the size of the smaller repertoire. Repertoire richness was assessed with RTK rarefaction, the Chao1 estimator, and Recon v2.1 estimates of unobserved clonotypes. OLGA was used to compute generation probabilities for all TCRbeta clonotypes that the gDNA method yielded from four donors. The immuneACCESS repertoire file appears here via TCRdb, limited to in-frame rearrangements. These files lack a portion of the clones; in checked studies, under half of the deficit traces to unresolved V genes, and the cause of the others is not known. The D gene and trimming were derived from the DNA, and the V and J assignments and clone size from that table. The sample records about 2.2 million clones, around 95% of which are singletons. The ten largest make up around 1.8% of the sample.

General findings and caveats noted by the study authors: Larger estimated clonotype richness was generally found for naive subsets than for memory subsets. Only blood was sampled, and tissue TCR repertoires likely differ from those in blood. Across a handful of donors, approximately 5% of naive CD4, approximately 4% of naive CD8, under 2.5% of memory CD4, and approximately 0.4% of memory CD8 clonotypes were shared. Pairwise subsampling indicated that sequencing depth was expected to affect the degree of clonotype sharing among donors. Because the study included only a small number of donors, the genetic and exposure-history diversity represented was limited. Rarefaction of sorted-subset datasets indicated incomplete sequencing despite the large sequencing depth. Higher generation probabilities were observed for clonotypes shared by all four sorted-subset donors than for non-shared clonotypes.

This clonotype was obtained from a man younger than 30 in good health. Some clones in this sample may be carry-over from other donors' samples. The chain couples TRBV9 to TRBJ2-7; TRBD1 is a possible D gene, resting on 6 matching bases. The material sequenced was naive CD8+ T cells from PBMCs. Sample cell subset or site, as interpreted from the label and publication: CD45RA+CCR7+. The DNA sequence is TGTGCCAGCAGCCCTACAGGGAAGGGCAACGAGCAGTACTTC. Translation gives CASSPTGKGNEQYF.